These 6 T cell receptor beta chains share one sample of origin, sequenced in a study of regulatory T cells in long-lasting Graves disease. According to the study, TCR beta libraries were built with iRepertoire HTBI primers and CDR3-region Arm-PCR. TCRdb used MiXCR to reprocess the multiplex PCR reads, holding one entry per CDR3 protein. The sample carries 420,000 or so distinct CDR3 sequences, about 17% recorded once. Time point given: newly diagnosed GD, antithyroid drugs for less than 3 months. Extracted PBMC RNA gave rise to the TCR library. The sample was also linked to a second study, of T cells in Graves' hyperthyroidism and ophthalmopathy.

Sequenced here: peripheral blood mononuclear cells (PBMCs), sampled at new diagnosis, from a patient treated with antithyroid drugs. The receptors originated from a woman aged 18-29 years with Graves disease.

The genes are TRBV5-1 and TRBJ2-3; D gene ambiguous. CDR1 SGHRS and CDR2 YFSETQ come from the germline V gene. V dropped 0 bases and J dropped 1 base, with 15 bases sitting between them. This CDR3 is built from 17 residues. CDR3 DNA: TGCGCCAGCAGCTTGGGACATCCTGGGCCTGGCACAGATACGCAGTATTTT. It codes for CASSLGHPGPGTDTQYF.

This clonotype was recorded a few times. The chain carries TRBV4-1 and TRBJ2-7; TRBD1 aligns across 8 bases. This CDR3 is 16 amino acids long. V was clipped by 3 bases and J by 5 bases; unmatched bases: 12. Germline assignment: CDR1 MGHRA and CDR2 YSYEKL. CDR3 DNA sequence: TGCGCCAGCAGCCACCCGCAGGGGGCCCCCCAAGACGAGCAGTACTTC. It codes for CASSHPQGAPQDEQYF.

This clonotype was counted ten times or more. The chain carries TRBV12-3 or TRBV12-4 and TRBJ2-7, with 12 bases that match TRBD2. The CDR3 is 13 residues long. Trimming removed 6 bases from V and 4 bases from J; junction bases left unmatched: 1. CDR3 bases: TGTGCCAGCAGGACTAGCGGGAGTTACGAGCAGTACTTC. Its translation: CASRTSGSYEQYF.

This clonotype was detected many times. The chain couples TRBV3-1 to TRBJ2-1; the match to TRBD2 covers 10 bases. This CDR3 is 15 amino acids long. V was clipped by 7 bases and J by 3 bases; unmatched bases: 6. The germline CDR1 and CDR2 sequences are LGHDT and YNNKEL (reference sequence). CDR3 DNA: TGTGCCAGCAATCGGGGGACTAGCGTCTACAATGAGCAGTTCTTC. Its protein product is CASNRGTSVYNEQFF.

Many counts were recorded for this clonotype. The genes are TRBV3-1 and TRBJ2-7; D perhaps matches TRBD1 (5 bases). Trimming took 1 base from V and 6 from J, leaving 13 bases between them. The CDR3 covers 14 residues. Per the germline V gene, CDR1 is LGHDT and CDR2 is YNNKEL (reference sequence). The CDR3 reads CASSQALGAAEQYF. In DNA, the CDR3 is TGTGCCAGCAGCCAAGCTCTTGGGGCCGCCGAGCAGTACTTC.

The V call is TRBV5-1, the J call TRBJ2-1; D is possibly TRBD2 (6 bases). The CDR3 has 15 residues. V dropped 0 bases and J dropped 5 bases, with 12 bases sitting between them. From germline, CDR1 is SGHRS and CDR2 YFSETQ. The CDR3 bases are TGCGCCAGCAGCTTGGCTGGGGGGAGGAACAATGAGCAGTTCTTC. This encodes CASSLAGGRNNEQFF.